The next 32 T cell receptor beta chains were all read from a single sample in a study of CD4 T cells in relation to SARS-CoV-2 and coronaviruses listed by TCRdb under 2021. CD4+ T cells from unexposed donors were collected before the COVID-19 pandemic (2011-2018). The EasySep CD4+ T cell isolation kit was used to isolate CD4+ T cells once the cultures had run for 9 to 11 days. To prepare the library, the immunoSEQ multiplex PCR assay was applied. In its TCRdb copy, this immuneACCESS table keeps in-frame sequences only and misses some clones. Where compared with another copy, unresolved V genes explain less than half of these, and the others have no known cause. This sample holds fewer than 25,000 clones; approximately 82% were observed only once. The top ten clones comprise 29% of the sample. The antigens of these receptors remain unknown. Specimen: CD4+ T cells from PBMCs, cultured in vitro. The receptors derive from a human donor in good health.

The V call is TRBV2, the J call TRBJ1-4, with a possible D match to TRBD1 (5 bases). The V end lost 6 bases, the J end lost 8 bases, and 19 bases lay between the germline ends. The CDR3 has 15 residues. Germline loops: CDR1 SNHLY, CDR2 FYNNEI. The CDR3 region has the DNA TGTGCCAGCAGCGTCTCCTATGGGGCGAGAGAAAAACTGTTTTTT. Its protein product is CASSVSYGAREKLFF.

V usage is TRBV5-1 and J usage is TRBJ2-2, with D perhaps TRBD1 or TRBD2 (5 bases each). Germline CDR1 reads SGHRS; CDR2 reads YFSETQ. The CDR3 consists of 19 residues. The V end lost 1 base, the J end lost 2 bases, and 21 bases lay between the germline ends. The CDR3 nucleotides read TGCGCCAGCAGCTTGTTTTCTCAGGGACGGAACTCAAACACCGGGGAGCTGTTTTTT. Translated: CASSLFSQGRNSNTGELFF. Based on the CDR3 plus reference TRBV5-1 and TRBJ2-2, the full variable domain is KAGVTQTPRYLIKTRGQQVTLSCSPISGHRSVSWYQQTPGQGLQFLFEYFSETQRNKGNFPGRFSGRQFSNSRSEMNVSTLELGDSALYLCASSLFSQGRNSNTGELFFGEGSRLTVL.

The CDR3 is CASSMEFGADEKLFF. DNA of the CDR3: TGTGCCAGCAGTATGGAGTTCGGGGCGGATGAAAAACTGTTTTTT. The chain recombines TRBV27 with TRBJ1-4, with D perhaps matching TRBD1 (5 bases). This CDR3 spans 15 amino acids. Germline V gene sequence: CDR1 MNHEY, CDR2 SMNVEV (reference sequence). With 5 bases removed from V and 6 bases from J, the gap between germline ends came to 16 bases.

V and J are TRBV19 and TRBJ2-6; D gene uncertain. Looked up from germline, CDR1 is LNHDA and CDR2 is SQIVND (reference sequence). This CDR3 has 14 amino acids. V was cut by 5 bases and J by 1 base, with 6 bases left in between. CDR3 sequence (DNA): TGTGCCAGTAGTCCTGAATCTGGGGCCAACGTCCTGACTTTC. Protein product: CASSPESGANVLTF.

V and J are TRBV2 and TRBJ1-4, with TRBD1 as a possible D gene (6 bases). Trimming shortened V by 5 bases and J by 7 bases, and 14 bases separated the two germline ends. The CDR3 extends over 14 amino acids. Germline assignment: CDR1 SNHLY and CDR2 FYNNEI. The CDR3 here is CASSQQGAGEKLFF. For the CDR3, the DNA is TGTGCCAGCAGTCAACAGGGTGCTGGTGAAAAACTGTTTTTT.

The gene calls are TRBV30 and TRBJ1-4; no definite D call. Trimming pared 2 bases from V and 5 bases from J, leaving 12 bases between. The CDR3 totals 14 residues. Looked up from germline, CDR1 is GTSNPN and CDR2 is SVGIG (reference sequence). CDR3 loop: CAWSKPRVNEKLFF. DNA for the CDR3: TGTGCCTGGAGTAAACCGCGGGTCAATGAAAAACTGTTTTTT.

The chain uses TRBV5-1 and TRBJ1-2, with D perhaps TRBD1 (6 bases). CDR1 and CDR2 from the germline V gene are SGHRS and YFSETQ. The CDR3 runs to 14 residues. V shed 5 bases and J shed 8 bases, with 19 bases lying between them. In DNA form, the CDR3 reads TGCGCCAGCAGGGAAACAGGGTTTGGAGACGGCTACACCTTC. As protein: CASRETGFGDGYTF.

This clone was observed a handful of times. V is TRBV19 and J is TRBJ2-3, with 9 bases fitting TRBD2. The germline CDR1 and CDR2 sequences are LNHDA and SQIVND (reference sequence). With 1 base clipped from V and 2 bases from J, the junction kept 10 bases outside the gene matches. This CDR3 contains 18 residues. The CDR3 spells CASSIGRGLAGYTDTQYF. CDR3 coding DNA: TGTGCCAGTAGTATAGGCCGCGGGCTAGCGGGATACACAGATACGCAGTATTTT. The variable domain in full, completed from reference TRBV19 and TRBJ2-3, reads DGGITQSPKYLFRKEGQNVTLSCEQNLNHDAMYWYRQDPGQGLRLIYYSQIVNDFQKGDIAEGYSVSREKKESFPLTVTSAQKNPTAFYLCASSIGRGLAGYTDTQYFGPGTRLTVL.

This rearrangement joins TRBV5-1 to TRBJ2-7; D is undetermined. V lost 4 bases, J lost 7 bases, and 18 bases lay in between. The germline V gene has CDR1 SGHRS and CDR2 YFSETQ. The CDR3 is 14 amino acids. DNA for the CDR3: TGCGCCAGCAGCCTTGACGGGTCCTTAAGGGAGCAGTACTTC. Translation gives CASSLDGSLREQYF. Together with reference TRBV5-1 and TRBJ2-7, the CDR3 gives the full variable domain: KAGVTQTPRYLIKTRGQQVTLSCSPISGHRSVSWYQQTPGQGLQFLFEYFSETQRNKGNFPGRFSGRQFSNSRSEMNVSTLELGDSALYLCASSLDGSLREQYFGPGTRLTVT.

This clone was detected once. This chain connects TRBV18 to TRBJ1-4, with D uncertain. V dropped 6 bases and J dropped 6 bases, with 11 bases sitting between them. The germline V gene has CDR1 KGHSH and CDR2 LQKENI. The CDR3 sequence is 13 residues long. CDR3 coding DNA: TGTGCCAGCTCTGGCCGGACGGATGAAAAACTGTTTTTT. Residues: CASSGRTDEKLFF.

The gene calls are TRBV18 and TRBJ2-6, with 11 positions matching TRBD2. Germline loops: CDR1 KGHSH, CDR2 LQKENI. With 0 bases clipped from V and 2 bases from J, the junction kept 9 bases outside the gene matches. The CDR3 contains 20 residues. CDR3 nucleotide sequence: TGTGCCAGCTCACCACCGGGTCAACTAGCGGGGGCTGCTGGGGCCAACGTCCTGACTTTC. Encoded protein: CASSPPGQLAGAAGANVLTF.

This rearrangement joins TRBV12-3 or TRBV12-4 to TRBJ2-4, with no clear D. The CDR3 totals 13 residues. Trimming took 6 bases from V and 1 from J, leaving 7 bases between them. CDR3 sequence (DNA): TGTGCCAGCAGCGCGAACGCCAAAAACATTCAGTACTTC. It encodes CASSANAKNIQYF.

The chain joins TRBV24-1 to TRBJ2-1; D is unclear. The V end lost 4 bases, the J end lost 12 bases, and 15 bases lay between the germline ends. From germline, CDR1 is KGHDR and CDR2 SFDVKD. This CDR3 contains 13 residues. The CDR3 sequence is CATSDSVGRRQFF. The CDR3, as DNA: TGTGCCACCAGTGACTCTGTGGGTCGGAGGCAGTTCTTC.

CDR3 in DNA: TGTGCCAGCTCACCACGAGTAGGGATGGCTAGCGGGAGTTACGAGCAGTACTTC. Amino acid sequence: CASSPRVGMASGSYEQYF. The gene calls are TRBV18 and TRBJ2-7; 10 positions match TRBD2. The V segment lost 1 base and the J segment 4 bases; nucleotides outside the gene matches: 13. Germline CDR1 reads KGHSH; CDR2 reads LQKENI. CDR3 length: 18 amino acids.

This chain connects TRBV7-3 to TRBJ2-3; tentatively, D is TRBD2 (6 bases). This CDR3 is 16 amino acids long. The germline V gene has CDR1 SGHTA and CDR2 FQGTGA. Trimming took off 3 bases at V and 2 bases at J, with 15 bases between the two ends. CDR3: CASSFGNSGFTDTQYF. In nucleotides, the CDR3 is TGTGCCAGCAGCTTCGGAAATAGCGGTTTCACAGATACGCAGTATTTT.

This rearrangement joins TRBV28 to TRBJ2-5; 10 bases agree with TRBD2. Germline CDR1 reads MDHEN; CDR2 reads SYDVKM. This CDR3 comprises 15 residues. After removal of 7 bases from V and 3 bases from J, the junction contained 8 bases not matched to a gene. In nucleotides, the CDR3 is TGTGCCAGCACCCTTTCCGGGACTAGCGAAGAGACCCAGTACTTC. Amino acid sequence: CASTLSGTSEETQYF.

The J gene is TRBJ1-6, the V gene TRBV6-5; the D is unclear. V gave up 2 bases and J gave up 7 bases, with 9 bases separating them. This CDR3 comprises 14 residues. Germline values: CDR1 MNHEY, CDR2 SVGAGI. The CDR3 spells CASSYEVANSPLHF. The CDR3 DNA is TGTGCCAGCAGTTACGAGGTAGCCAATTCACCCCTCCACTTT.

The chain is built from TRBV24-1 and TRBJ2-5; 8 positions match TRBD2. This CDR3 is 13 amino acids long. Germline CDR1 KGHDR, CDR2 SFDVKD. Trimming took 8 bases from V and 5 from J; bases not matched to a gene: 6. The CDR3 sequence: CATNDGRGETQYF. CDR3 coding DNA: TGTGCCACCAACGACGGGAGGGGGGAGACCCAGTACTTC.

Turning to this clone: Other nucleotide sequences from this sample produce the same CDR3. The gene calls are TRBV2 and TRBJ1-2; D is perhaps TRBD1 (5 bases). Per the germline V gene, CDR1 is SNHLY and CDR2 is FYNNEI. This CDR3 spans 14 amino acids. Trimming stripped 1 base from V and 3 bases from J, with 9 bases between. The CDR3 nucleotides read TGTGCCAGCAGTGAAGGTGGGGGATACTATGGCTACACCTTC. Residues: CASSEGGGYYGYTF.

The chain uses TRBV3-1 (or the pseudogene TRBV3-2) and TRBJ2-3, with 7 bases lining up with TRBD2. The CDR3 contains 18 residues. J lost 2 bases, V lost 3 bases, and 14 bases had no gene match. The germline gives CDR1 LGHDT, CDR2 YNNKEL (reference sequence). CDR3 DNA: TGTGCCAGCAGCCACGACCGGGGAGGGGCGATTTACACAGATACGCAGTATTTT. As protein: CASSHDRGGAIYTDTQYF.

J is TRBJ2-1 and V is TRBV5-1, with 7 bases fitting TRBD1. CDR1 is SGHRS, CDR2 YFSETQ, per germline. The CDR3 extends over 13 amino acids. J lost 11 bases, V lost 3 bases, and 8 bases had no gene match. CDR3 protein: CASSSEGAGKQFF. The CDR3 nucleotides read TGCGCCAGCAGCTCTGAGGGGGCAGGAAAGCAGTTCTTC. Full variable domain (missing parts from reference TRBV5-1 and TRBJ2-1): KAGVTQTPRYLIKTRGQQVTLSCSPISGHRSVSWYQQTPGQGLQFLFEYFSETQRNKGNFPGRFSGRQFSNSRSEMNVSTLELGDSALYLCASSSEGAGKQFFGPGTRLTVL.

This sequence joins TRBV11-3 and TRBJ2-1; the D is unclear. The CDR3 extends over 13 amino acids. Trimming cost V 0 bases and J 6 bases, with 6 bases left between them. CDR1 and CDR2 (germline): SGHNT, YENEEA. The CDR3 DNA sequence: TGTGCCAGCAGCTTAGATTTGGCCAATGAGCAGTTCTTC. This gives the protein CASSLDLANEQFF.

The chain has TRBV7-9 and TRBJ1-1, with D unresolved. V was trimmed by 5 bases and J by 4 bases, leaving 14 bases between them. The CDR3 is made up of 14 amino acids. Germline V gene sequence: CDR1 SEHNR, CDR2 FQNEAQ (reference sequence). CDR3 region: CASSTFAGPTEAFF. Here the CDR3 DNA reads TGTGCCAGCAGCACCTTCGCCGGTCCCACTGAAGCTTTCTTT.

This clone was observed a few times. This rearrangement joins TRBV12-3 or TRBV12-4 to TRBJ1-2; the match to TRBD1 covers 8 bases. The CDR3 has 13 amino acids. With 6 bases clipped from V and 8 bases from J, the junction kept 8 bases outside the gene matches. CDR3 amino acids: CASSSGQAKGYTF. DNA of the CDR3: TGTGCCAGCAGCTCGGGACAGGCGAAAGGCTACACCTTC.

V gene TRBV9 combines with J gene TRBJ1-2; TRBD1 agrees at 7 bases. The CDR3 spans 15 residues. Unmatched junction bases numbered 13, after V lost 2 bases and J lost 9 bases. Looked up from germline, CDR1 is SGDLS and CDR2 is YYNGEE. The CDR3 is CASSVLTTGASRYTF. The CDR3 nucleotides read TGTGCCAGCAGCGTTCTAACCACAGGGGCTTCCCGCTACACCTTC.

The chain carries TRBV18 and TRBJ2-7; no clear D gene. V lost 4 bases and J 2 bases, leaving 24 bases between the germline ends. Per germline, CDR1 KGHSH and CDR2 LQKENI. The CDR3 sequence is 18 residues long. The CDR3 sequence is CASSQTRSTRREPYEQYF. In DNA form, the CDR3 reads TGTGCCAGCTCACAAACCCGATCGACCCGCCGTGAGCCCTACGAGCAGTACTTC.

V and J are TRBV6-4 and TRBJ2-2; 7 bases are a match to TRBD2. The CDR3 loop spans 12 amino acids. Germline V gives CDR1 MRHNA, CDR2 SNTAGT. CDR3 loop: CGREGRSGELFF. In DNA, the CDR3 is TGTGGCAGGGAGGGCCGAAGCGGGGAGCTGTTTTTT.

The chain is built from TRBV10-3 and TRBJ2-5; TRBD2 matches 9 bases. Germline V lookup: CDR1 ENHRY, CDR2 SYGVKD. Unmatched junction bases numbered 4, after V lost 4 bases and J lost 4 bases. The CDR3 loop spans 14 amino acids. The CDR3 sequence is CAISASAGGETQYF. CDR3 DNA sequence: TGTGCCATCAGTGCTTCAGCGGGAGGAGAGACCCAGTACTTC.

This clone qualifies as medium-sized (0.01 to 0.1%). V is TRBV6-6 and J is TRBJ1-1, with D possibly matching TRBD1 (5 bases). CDR3 length: 16 amino acids. Per germline, CDR1 MNHNY and CDR2 SVGAGI (reference sequence). Deletions cut 0 bases from V and 3 bases from J, with 14 bases between. DNA for the CDR3: TGTGCCAGCAGTTACTCCAAAGGGTTGGGGGACACTGAAGCTTTCTTT. This encodes CASSYSKGLGDTEAFF.

The chain joins TRBV10-2 to TRBJ2-7; the match to TRBD2 covers 12 bases. The germline V gene encodes CDR1 WSHSY and CDR2 SAAADI. The CDR3 spans 15 residues. V gave up 9 bases and J gave up 2 bases; unmatched junction bases: 8. The CDR3 here is CASQGLAGGPYEQYF. The CDR3 DNA reads as TGCGCCAGTCAAGGTCTAGCGGGAGGGCCCTACGAGCAGTACTTC.

The V gene is TRBV27, the J gene TRBJ2-3, with 16 positions matching TRBD2. Germline V gives CDR1 MNHEY, CDR2 SMNVEV (reference sequence). V was pared by 7 bases and J by 4 bases, with 11 bases of the junction left unmatched. The CDR3 spans 18 residues. The CDR3 DNA follows: TGTGCCAGCACGTCACGTGGGACTAGCGGGAGGGTTCCAGATACGCAGTATTTT. This translates into CASTSRGTSGRVPDTQYF.

The V and J genes are TRBV6-4 and TRBJ2-3, with 7 nucleotides matching TRBD1. The CDR3 consists of 16 residues. Trimming at V came to 4 bases and at J to 1 base, leaving 8 bases not matched to a gene. Germline CDR1 MRHNA, CDR2 SNTAGT. The CDR3 protein is CASSAVTGSGTDTQYF. The CDR3 nucleotides read TGTGCCAGCAGTGCCGTGACAGGGTCGGGCACAGATACGCAGTATTTT.